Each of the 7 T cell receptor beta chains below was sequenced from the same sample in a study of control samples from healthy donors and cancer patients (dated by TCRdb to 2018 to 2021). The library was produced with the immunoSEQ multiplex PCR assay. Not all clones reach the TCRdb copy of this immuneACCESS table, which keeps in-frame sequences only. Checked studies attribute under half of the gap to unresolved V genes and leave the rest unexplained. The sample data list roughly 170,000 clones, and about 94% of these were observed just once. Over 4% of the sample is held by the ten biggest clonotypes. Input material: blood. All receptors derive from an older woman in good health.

CDR3 nucleotides: TGTGCCAGCAGGTCAGAAGGGGGTGAAGCTTTCTTT. It translates to CASRSEGGEAFF. The chain links TRBV3-1 (or the pseudogene TRBV3-2) to TRBJ1-1; a weak D match, TRBD1 (6 bases). V lost 6 bases and J 7 bases, leaving 12 bases between the germline ends. Germline V gene sequence: CDR1 LGHDT, CDR2 YNNKEL (reference sequence). The CDR3 loop spans 12 amino acids.

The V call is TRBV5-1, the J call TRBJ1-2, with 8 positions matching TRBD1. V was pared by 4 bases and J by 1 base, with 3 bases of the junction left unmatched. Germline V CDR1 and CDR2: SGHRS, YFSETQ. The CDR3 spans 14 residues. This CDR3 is CASSRDRSNYGYTF. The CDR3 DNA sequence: TGCGCCAGCAGCCGGGACAGGAGTAACTATGGCTACACCTTC.

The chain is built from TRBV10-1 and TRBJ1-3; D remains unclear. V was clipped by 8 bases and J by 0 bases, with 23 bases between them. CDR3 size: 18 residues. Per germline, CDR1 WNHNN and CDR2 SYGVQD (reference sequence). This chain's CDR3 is CASGYPSRPPISGNTIYF. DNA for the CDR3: TGCGCCAGCGGATACCCGTCTCGCCCCCCCATCTCTGGAAACACCATATATTTT.

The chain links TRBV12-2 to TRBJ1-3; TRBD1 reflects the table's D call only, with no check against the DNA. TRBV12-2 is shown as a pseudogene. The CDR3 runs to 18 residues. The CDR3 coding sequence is TGTGCAAGTCGCTCAGGTTCTTGGGACAGGGGGTCTGGAAACACCATATATTTT. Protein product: CASRSGSWDRGSGNTIYF.

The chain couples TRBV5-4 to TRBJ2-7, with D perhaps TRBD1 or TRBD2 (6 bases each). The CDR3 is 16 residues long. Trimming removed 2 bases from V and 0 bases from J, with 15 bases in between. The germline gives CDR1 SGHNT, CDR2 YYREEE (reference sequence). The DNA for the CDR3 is TGTGCCAGCAGCTTCGGGTCGGGGGCTAACTCCTACGAGCAGTACTTC. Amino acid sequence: CASSFGSGANSYEQYF.

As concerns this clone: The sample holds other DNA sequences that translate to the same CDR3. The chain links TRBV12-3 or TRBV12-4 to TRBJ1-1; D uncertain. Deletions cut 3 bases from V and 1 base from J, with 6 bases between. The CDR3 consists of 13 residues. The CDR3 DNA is TGTGCCAGCAGTTTTTCCGGGAACACTGAAGCTTTCTTT. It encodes CASSFSGNTEAFF.

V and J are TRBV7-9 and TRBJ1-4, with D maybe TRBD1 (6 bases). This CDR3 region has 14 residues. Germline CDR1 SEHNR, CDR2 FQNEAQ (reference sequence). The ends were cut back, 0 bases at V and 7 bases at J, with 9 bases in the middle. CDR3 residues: CASSLARDTEKLFF. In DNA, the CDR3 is TGTGCCAGCAGCTTAGCGAGGGACACTGAAAAACTGTTTTTT.